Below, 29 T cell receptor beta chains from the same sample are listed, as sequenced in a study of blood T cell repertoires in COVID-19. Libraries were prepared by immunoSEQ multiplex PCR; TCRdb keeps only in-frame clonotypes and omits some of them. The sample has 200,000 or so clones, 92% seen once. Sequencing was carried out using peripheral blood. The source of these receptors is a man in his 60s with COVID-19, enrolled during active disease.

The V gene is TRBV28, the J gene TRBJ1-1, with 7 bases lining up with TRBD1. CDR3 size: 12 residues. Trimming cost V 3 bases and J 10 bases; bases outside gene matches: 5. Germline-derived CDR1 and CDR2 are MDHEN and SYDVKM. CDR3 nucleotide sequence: TGTGCCAGCAGTTTCCTTGGGACAGCAGCTTTCTTT. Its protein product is CASSFLGTAAFF.

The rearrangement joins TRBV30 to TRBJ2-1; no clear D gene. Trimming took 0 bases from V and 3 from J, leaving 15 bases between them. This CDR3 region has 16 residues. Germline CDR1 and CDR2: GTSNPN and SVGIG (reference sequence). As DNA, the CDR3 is TGTGCCTGGAGTGTACGTTACAGAAAGGACTACAATGAGCAGTTCTTC. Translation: CAWSVRYRKDYNEQFF.

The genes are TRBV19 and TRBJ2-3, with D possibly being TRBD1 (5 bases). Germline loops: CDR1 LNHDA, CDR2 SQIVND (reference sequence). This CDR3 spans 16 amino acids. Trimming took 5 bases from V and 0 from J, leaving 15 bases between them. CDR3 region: CASSALQGPSTDTQYF. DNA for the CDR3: TGTGCCAGTAGTGCATTGCAGGGTCCTAGCACAGATACGCAGTATTTT.

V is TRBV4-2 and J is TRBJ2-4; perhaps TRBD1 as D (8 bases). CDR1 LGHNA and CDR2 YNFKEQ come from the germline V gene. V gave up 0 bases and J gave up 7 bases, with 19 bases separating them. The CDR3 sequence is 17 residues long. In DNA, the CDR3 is TGTGCCAGCAGCCAAGAAAAAGGGGGGGACAGGCTTAACATTCAGTACTTC. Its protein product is CASSQEKGGDRLNIQYF.

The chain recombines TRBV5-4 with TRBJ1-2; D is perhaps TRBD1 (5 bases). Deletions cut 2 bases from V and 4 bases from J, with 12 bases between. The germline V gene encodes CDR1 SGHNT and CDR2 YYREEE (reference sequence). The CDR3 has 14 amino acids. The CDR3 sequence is CASSFFQGSYGYTF. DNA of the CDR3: TGTGCCAGCAGCTTTTTCCAGGGCAGCTATGGCTACACCTTC.

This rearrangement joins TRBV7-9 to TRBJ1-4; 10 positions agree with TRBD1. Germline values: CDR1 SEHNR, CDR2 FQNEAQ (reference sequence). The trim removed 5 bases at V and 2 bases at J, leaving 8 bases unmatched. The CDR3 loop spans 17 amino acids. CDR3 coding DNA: TGTGCCAGCAGCCGCGGACAGGGGGTGGCGACTAATGAAAAACTGTTTTTT. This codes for CASSRGQGVATNEKLFF.

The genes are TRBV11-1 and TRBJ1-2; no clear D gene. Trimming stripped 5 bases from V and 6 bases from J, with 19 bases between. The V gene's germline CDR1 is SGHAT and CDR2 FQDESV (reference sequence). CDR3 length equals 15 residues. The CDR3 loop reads CASSQRVGWENGYTF. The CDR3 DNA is TGTGCCAGCAGCCAGAGAGTGGGCTGGGAGAATGGCTACACCTTC. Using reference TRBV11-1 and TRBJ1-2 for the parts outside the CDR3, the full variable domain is EAEVAQSPRYKITEKSQAVAFWCDPISGHATLYWYRQILGQGPELLVQFQDESVVDDSQLPKDRFSAERLKGVDSTLKIQPAELGDSAMYLCASSQRVGWENGYTFGSGTRLTVV.

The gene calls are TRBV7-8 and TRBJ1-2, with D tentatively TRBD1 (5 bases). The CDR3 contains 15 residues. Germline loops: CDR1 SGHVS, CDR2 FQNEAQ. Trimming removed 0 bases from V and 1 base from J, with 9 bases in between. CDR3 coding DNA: TGTGCCAGCAGCTTAGCGACAGCCCGTAACTATGGCTACACCTTC. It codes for CASSLATARNYGYTF.

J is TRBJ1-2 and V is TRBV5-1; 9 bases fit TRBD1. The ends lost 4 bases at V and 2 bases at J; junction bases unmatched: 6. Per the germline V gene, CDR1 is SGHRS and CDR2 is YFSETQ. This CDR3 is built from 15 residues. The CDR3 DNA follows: TGCGCCAGCAGCGACGGGACAGGGAAGAACTATGGCTACACCTTC. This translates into CASSDGTGKNYGYTF.

DNA of the CDR3: TGTGCCAGCAAGGGGAATACTGAGCAGTTCTTC. Translating it yields CASKGNTEQFF. The rearrangement joins TRBV6-5 to TRBJ2-1, with D possibly matching TRBD1 (5 bases). V lost 7 bases, J lost 9 bases, and 10 bases lay in between. CDR1 is MNHEY, CDR2 SVGAGI, per germline. The CDR3 has 11 amino acids.

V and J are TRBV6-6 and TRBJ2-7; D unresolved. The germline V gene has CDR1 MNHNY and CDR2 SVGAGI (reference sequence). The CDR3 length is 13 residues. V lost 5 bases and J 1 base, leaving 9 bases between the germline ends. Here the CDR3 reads CASSRPVSYEQYF. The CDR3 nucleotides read TGTGCCAGCAGTCGCCCCGTGTCCTACGAGCAGTACTTC.

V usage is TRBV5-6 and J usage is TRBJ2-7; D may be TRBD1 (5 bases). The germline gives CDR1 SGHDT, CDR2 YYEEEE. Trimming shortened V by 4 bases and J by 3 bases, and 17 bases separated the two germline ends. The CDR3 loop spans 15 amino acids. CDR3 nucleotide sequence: TGTGCCAGCAGCGCCAGGGCCACCTCTCTCTACGAGCAGTACTTC. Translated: CASSARATSLYEQYF.

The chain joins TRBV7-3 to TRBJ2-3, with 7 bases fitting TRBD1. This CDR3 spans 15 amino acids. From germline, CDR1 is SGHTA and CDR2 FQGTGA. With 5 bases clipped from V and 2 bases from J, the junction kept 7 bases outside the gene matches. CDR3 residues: CASSPRQGPTDTQYF. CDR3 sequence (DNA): TGTGCCAGCAGCCCCCGACAGGGACCCACAGATACGCAGTATTTT. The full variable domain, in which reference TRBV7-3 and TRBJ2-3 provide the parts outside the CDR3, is GAGVSQTPSNKVTEKGKYVELRCDPISGHTALYWYRQSLGQGPEFLIYFQGTGAADDSGLPNDRFFAVRPEGSVSTLKIQRTERGDSAVYLCASSPRQGPTDTQYFGPGTRLTVL.

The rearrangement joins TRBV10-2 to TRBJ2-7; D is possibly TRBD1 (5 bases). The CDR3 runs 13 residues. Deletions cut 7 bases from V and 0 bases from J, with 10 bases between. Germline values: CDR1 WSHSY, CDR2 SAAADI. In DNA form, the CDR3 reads TGCGCCAGCAACCCAGGACACTCCTACGAGCAGTACTTC. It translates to CASNPGHSYEQYF.

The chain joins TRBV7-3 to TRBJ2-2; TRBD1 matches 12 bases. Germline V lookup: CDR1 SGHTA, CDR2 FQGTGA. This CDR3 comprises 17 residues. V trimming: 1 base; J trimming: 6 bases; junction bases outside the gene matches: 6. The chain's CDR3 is CASSLNRDRGRAGELFF. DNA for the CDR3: TGTGCCAGCAGCTTAAACCGGGACAGGGGGCGCGCCGGGGAGCTGTTTTTT.

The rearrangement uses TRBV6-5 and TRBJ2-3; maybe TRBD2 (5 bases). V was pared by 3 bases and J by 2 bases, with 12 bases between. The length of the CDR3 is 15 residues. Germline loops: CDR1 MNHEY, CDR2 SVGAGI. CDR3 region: CASSYGTGYTDTQYF. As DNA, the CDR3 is TGTGCCAGCAGTTATGGTACGGGATACACAGATACGCAGTATTTT.

The CDR3 region is CASSPRPGGELFF. The CDR3 region has the DNA TGTGCCAGCAGCCCCCGCCCGGGCGGGGAGCTGTTTTTT. J is TRBJ2-2 and V is TRBV9; D remains unclear. The germline CDR1 and CDR2 sequences are SGDLS and YYNGEE. V gave up 4 bases and J gave up 7 bases, with 11 bases separating them. This CDR3 has 13 amino acids.

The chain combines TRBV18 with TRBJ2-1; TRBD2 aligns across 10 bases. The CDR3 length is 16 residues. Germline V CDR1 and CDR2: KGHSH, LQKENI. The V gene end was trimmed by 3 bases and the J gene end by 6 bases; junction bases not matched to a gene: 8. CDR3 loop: CASSPTSGRALNEQFF. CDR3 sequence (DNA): TGTGCCAGCTCACCGACCAGCGGGAGGGCCCTCAATGAGCAGTTCTTC.

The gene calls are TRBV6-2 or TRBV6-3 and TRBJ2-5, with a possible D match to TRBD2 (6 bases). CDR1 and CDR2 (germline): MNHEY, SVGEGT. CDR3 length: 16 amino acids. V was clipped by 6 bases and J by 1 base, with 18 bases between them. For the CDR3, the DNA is TGTGCCAGCAGCCGCGCTTCGGCGGGACTCCAAGAGACCCAGTACTTC. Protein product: CASSRASAGLQETQYF.

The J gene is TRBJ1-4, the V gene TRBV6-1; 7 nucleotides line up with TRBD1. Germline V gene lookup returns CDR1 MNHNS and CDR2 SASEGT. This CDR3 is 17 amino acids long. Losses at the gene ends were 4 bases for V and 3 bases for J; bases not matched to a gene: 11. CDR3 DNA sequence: TGTGCCAGCAGTGTCTTGCAGGGGGGAAGTTCTAATGAAAAACTGTTTTTT. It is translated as CASSVLQGGSSNEKLFF.

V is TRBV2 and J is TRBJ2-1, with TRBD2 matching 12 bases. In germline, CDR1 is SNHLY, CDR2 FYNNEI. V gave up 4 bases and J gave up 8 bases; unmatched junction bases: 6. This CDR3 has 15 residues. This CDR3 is CASSAASGGADEQFF. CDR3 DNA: TGTGCCAGCAGTGCCGCTAGCGGGGGGGCCGATGAGCAGTTCTTC. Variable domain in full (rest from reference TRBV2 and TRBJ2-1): EPEVTQTPSHQVTQMGQEVILRCVPISNHLYFYWYRQILGQKVEFLVSFYNNEISEKSEIFDDQFSVERPDGSNFTLKIRSTKLEDSAMYFCASSAASGGADEQFFGPGTRLTVL.

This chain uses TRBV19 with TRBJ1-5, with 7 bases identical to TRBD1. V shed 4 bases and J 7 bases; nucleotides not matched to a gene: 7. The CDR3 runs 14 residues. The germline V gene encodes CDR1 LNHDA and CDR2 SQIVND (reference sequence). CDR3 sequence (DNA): TGTGCCAGTAGTACAGACAGGGAAGGACAGCCCCAGCATTTT. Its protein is CASSTDREGQPQHF.

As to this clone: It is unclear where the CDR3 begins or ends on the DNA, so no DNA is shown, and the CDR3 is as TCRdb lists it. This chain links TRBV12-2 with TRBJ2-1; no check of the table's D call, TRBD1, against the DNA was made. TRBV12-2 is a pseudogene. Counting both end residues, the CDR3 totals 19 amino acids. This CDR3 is CASRFGQGIGKSSYNEQFF.

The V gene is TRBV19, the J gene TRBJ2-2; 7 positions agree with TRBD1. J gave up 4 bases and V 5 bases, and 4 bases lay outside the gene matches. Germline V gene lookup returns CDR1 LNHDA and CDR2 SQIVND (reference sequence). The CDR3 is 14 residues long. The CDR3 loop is CASSAGDSTGELFF. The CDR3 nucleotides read TGTGCCAGTAGTGCTGGGGACAGCACCGGGGAGCTGTTTTTT.

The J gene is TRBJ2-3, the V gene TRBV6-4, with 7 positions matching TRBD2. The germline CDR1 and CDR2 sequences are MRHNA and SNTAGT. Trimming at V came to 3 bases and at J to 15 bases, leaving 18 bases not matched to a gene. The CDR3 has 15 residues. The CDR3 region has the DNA TGTGCCAGCAGTGATTTCTTTCGCCGCAGCGGGGCCCTTTATTTT. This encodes CASSDFFRRSGALYF.

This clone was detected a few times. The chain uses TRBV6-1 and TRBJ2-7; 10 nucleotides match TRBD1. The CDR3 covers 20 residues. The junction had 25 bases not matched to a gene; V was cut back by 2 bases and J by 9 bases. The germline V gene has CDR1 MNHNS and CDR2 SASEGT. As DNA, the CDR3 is TGTGCCAGCAGTGAACCCCTCGGGACAGGGGTCGCCAGGCTTTCTACTGGGCAGTACTTC. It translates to CASSEPLGTGVARLSTGQYF.

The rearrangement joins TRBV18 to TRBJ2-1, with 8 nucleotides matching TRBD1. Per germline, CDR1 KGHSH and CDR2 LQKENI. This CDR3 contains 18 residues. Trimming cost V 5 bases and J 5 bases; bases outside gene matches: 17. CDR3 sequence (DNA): TGTGCCAGCTCAACCCTCGGCATCTCAGGGGGCTCAAACAATGAGCAGTTCTTC. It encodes CASSTLGISGGSNNEQFF.

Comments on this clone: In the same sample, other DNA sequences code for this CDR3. The CDR3 coding sequence is TGTGCCAGCAGCTCGGGACAGATGAACACTGAAGCTTTCTTT. Its translation is CASSSGQMNTEAFF. The V call is TRBV7-3, the J call TRBJ1-1; 7 nucleotides line up with TRBD1. V shed 4 bases and J 0 bases; nucleotides not matched to a gene: 2. Germline CDR1 and CDR2: SGHTA and FQGTGA. The CDR3 loop spans 14 amino acids.

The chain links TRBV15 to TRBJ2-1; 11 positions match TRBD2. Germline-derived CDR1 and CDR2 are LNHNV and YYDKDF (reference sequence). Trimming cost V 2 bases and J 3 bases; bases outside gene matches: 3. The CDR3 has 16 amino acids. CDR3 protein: CATSRPGTSGYNEQFF. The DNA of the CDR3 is TGTGCCACCAGCAGACCCGGGACTAGCGGCTACAATGAGCAGTTCTTC.